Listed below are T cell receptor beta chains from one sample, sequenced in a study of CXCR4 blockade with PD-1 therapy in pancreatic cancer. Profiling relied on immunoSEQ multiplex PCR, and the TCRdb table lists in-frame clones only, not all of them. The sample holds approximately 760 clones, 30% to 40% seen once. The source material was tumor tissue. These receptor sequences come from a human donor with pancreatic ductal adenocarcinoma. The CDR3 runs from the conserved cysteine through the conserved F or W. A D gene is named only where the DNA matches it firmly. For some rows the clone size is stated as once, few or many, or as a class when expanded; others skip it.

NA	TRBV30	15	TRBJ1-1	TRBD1	TGTGCCTGGAGTCGGGACAGTGGGGCGAACACTGAAGCTTTCTTT	CAWSRDSGANTEAFF
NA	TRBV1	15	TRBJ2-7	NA	TGCGCCAGCAGCCAAGATCGGACAGGGGCCTACGAGCAGTACTTC	CASSQDRTGAYEQYF
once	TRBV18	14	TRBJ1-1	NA	TGTGCCAGCTCCGGAGGGGGGAGGAACACTGAAGCTTTCTTT	CASSGGGRNTEAFF
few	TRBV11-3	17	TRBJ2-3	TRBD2	TGTGCCAGCAGCTTAGGACGGTTTGCGGGGGGGCAGGATACGCAGTATTTT	CASSLGRFAGGQDTQYF
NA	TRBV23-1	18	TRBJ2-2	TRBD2	TGCGCCAGCAGCCAAAGATTGGGACTAGCGGGAGAAACCGGGGAGCTGTTTTTT	CASSQRLGLAGETGELFF
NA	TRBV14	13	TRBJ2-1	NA	TGTGCCAGCAGCCTGGGGGCGGTTAATGAGCAGTTCTTC	CASSLGAVNEQFF
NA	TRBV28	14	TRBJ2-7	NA	TGTGCCAGCAGTTTCCCCACACGTAGGAGCGAGCAGTACTTC	CASSFPTRRSEQYF
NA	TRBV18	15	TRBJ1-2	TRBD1	TGTGCCAGCTCACCAGACAGGGAGAATCCATCGGGCTACACCTTC	CASSPDRENPSGYTF
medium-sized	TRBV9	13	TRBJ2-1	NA	TGTGCCAGCAGCGTAGAGACAGTGAATGAGCAGTTCTTC	CASSVETVNEQFF
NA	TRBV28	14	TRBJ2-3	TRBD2	TGTGCCAGCAGTTTGCCCCGGACTAGCCCTAACCAGTATTTT	CASSLPRTSPNQYF
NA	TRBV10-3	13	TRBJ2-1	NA	TGTGCCATCAGTGAGTTGGAGGACAATGAGCAGTTCTTC	CAISELEDNEQFF
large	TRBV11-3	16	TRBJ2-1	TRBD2	TGTGCCAGCAGCTTAGTCAAGCGGGGACCCTACAATGAGCAGTTCTTC	CASSLVKRGPYNEQFF
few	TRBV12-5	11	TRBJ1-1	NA	TGTGCTAGTGGTTTGCGGCTTGAAGCTTTCTTT	CASGLRLEAFF
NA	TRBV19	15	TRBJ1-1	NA	TGTGCCAGTACATCCAAGGGGAACATGAACACTGAAGCTTTCTTT	CASTSKGNMNTEAFF
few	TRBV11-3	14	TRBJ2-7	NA	TGTGCCAGCAGCTTAGACGTACAGGTCCACGAGCAGTACTTC	CASSLDVQVHEQYF
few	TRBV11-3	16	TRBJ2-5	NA	TGTGCCAGCAGGAAAACCAGGACAGCTCCACAAGAGACCCAGTACTTC	CASRKTRTAPQETQYF
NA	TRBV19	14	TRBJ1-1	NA	TGTGCCAGTAGTCTGGGGGGGCCGAACACTGAAGCTTTCTTT	CASSLGGPNTEAFF
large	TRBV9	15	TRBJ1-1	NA	TGTGCCAGCAGCGTAGCTACCGGGATGGGGACTGAAGCTTTCTTT	CASSVATGMGTEAFF
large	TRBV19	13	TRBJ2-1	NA	TGTGCCAGTAGTATAAGTCTGGGAGCGGAGCAGTTCTTC	CASSISLGAEQFF
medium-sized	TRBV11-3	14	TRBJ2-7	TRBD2	TGTGCCAGCAGCTTTAGCGGGAGCTCCTACGAGCAGTACTTC	CASSFSGSSYEQYF
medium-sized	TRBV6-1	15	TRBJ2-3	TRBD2	TGTGCCAGCAGTGAAGTTAGCGGGGGGGCAGATACGCAGTATTTT	CASSEVSGGADTQYF
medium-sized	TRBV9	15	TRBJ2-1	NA	TGTGCCAGCACCAACATTGAGGGGAACTACAATGAGCAGTTCTTC	CASTNIEGNYNEQFF